The 32 T cell receptor beta chains below were found in one sample sequenced in a study of early T cells in non-severe SARS-CoV-2 infection. TCRdb called the 5' RACE reads again in MiXCR, with one record for every CDR3 protein. Of 50,000 to 60,000 distinct CDR3 sequences in the sample, more than 9% are singletons; the top ten hold around 4.3%. Sequenced: whole blood. Receptor source: an adult who was a healthcare worker with PCR-confirmed SARS-CoV-2 infection or an uninfected control (not recorded which).

This clonotype occurred a few times. The chain carries TRBV2 and TRBJ1-4; D is undetermined. The CDR3 extends over 12 amino acids. V was trimmed by 4 bases and J by 7 bases, leaving 7 bases between them. In germline, CDR1 is SNHLY, CDR2 FYNNEI. CDR3 sequence reads: CASSVSGEKLFF. In nucleotides, the CDR3 is TGTGCCAGCAGTGTCAGTGGTGAAAAACTGTTTTTT.

This rearrangement joins TRBV7-2 to TRBJ2-7, with 9 bases aligning to TRBD1. The V segment lost 5 bases and the J segment 6 bases; nucleotides outside the gene matches: 5. From germline, CDR1 is SGHTA and CDR2 FQGNSA. The CDR3 totals 13 residues. The CDR3 reads CASSPPDRGEQYF. CDR3 DNA: TGTGCCAGCAGCCCCCCGGACAGGGGCGAGCAGTACTTC.

This clonotype was detected ten times or more. The CDR3 sequence is CSVEAPEPRDRVIDTF. CDR3 nucleotide sequence: TGCAGCGTTGAAGCCCCAGAACCCCGGGACAGGGTGATCGACACCTTC. This chain links TRBV29-1 with TRBJ1-2; 9 nucleotides line up with TRBD1. With 1 base clipped from V and 12 bases from J, the junction kept 18 bases outside the gene matches. The CDR3 consists of 16 residues. Looked up from germline, CDR1 is SQVTM and CDR2 is ANQGSEA. The full variable domain, its missing parts supplied by reference TRBV29-1 and TRBJ1-2, is SAVISQKPSRDICQRGTSLTIQCQVDSQVTMMFWYRQQPGQSLTLIATANQGSEATYESGFVIDKFPISRPNLTFSTLTVSNMSPEDSSIYLCSVEAPEPRDRVIDTFGSGTRLTVV.

This clonotype was counted only a few times. The J gene is TRBJ2-1, the V gene TRBV20-1; 8 nucleotides align to TRBD2. The CDR3 totals 17 residues. Germline lookup yields CDR1 DFQATT and CDR2 SNEGSKA (reference sequence). The J segment lost 3 bases and the V segment lost 2 bases, leaving 12 bases of the junction unmatched. CDR3 in amino acids: CSARPRYGGRNYNEQFF. Written as DNA, the CDR3 is TGCAGTGCTAGACCCCGTTATGGCGGGAGGAACTACAATGAGCAGTTCTTC.

This clonotype is medium-sized (0.01 to 0.1%). This chain uses TRBV7-6 with TRBJ2-5; D possibly corresponds to TRBD2 (5 bases). Trimming stripped 0 bases from V and 3 bases from J, with 5 bases between. The CDR3 has 13 residues. Germline loops: CDR1 SGHVS, CDR2 FNYEAQ. The CDR3 DNA reads TGTGCCAGCAGCTTAGCGCGGGAAGAGACCCAGTACTTC. Protein sequence: CASSLAREETQYF.

Ten or more counts support this clonotype. The chain employs TRBV10-3 and TRBJ2-7; 10 bases match TRBD1. Per germline, CDR1 ENHRY and CDR2 SYGVKD. The CDR3 spans 15 residues. Germline trimming cut 5 bases from V and 4 bases from J; bases unmatched to any gene: 8. CDR3 in amino acids: CAISFRPGQGYEQYF. The CDR3 nucleotides read TGTGCCATCAGTTTTCGTCCGGGACAGGGGTACGAGCAGTACTTC.

This clonotype was counted many times. The V and J genes are TRBV2 and TRBJ2-3; D is perhaps TRBD1 (5 bases). The CDR3 sequence is 13 residues long. CDR1 and CDR2 (germline): SNHLY, FYNNEI. Trimming cost V 3 bases and J 9 bases, with 13 bases left between them. The CDR3, as DNA: TGTGCCAGCAGTGAGAACCAGGGAAGAACGCAGTATTTT. This codes for CASSENQGRTQYF. The whole variable domain, filled in from reference TRBV2 and TRBJ2-3, reads EPEVTQTPSHQVTQMGQEVILRCVPISNHLYFYWYRQILGQKVEFLVSFYNNEISEKSEIFDDQFSVERPDGSNFTLKIRSTKLEDSAMYFCASSENQGRTQYFGPGTRLTVL.

The chain has TRBV24-1 and TRBJ2-3; the match to TRBD1 covers 11 bases. Trimming removed 3 bases from V and 3 bases from J; junction bases left unmatched: 4. Germline CDR1 KGHDR, CDR2 SFDVKD. The CDR3 contains 16 residues. The CDR3 DNA is TGTGCCACCAGTGATCCTGGACAGGGGGCGACAGATACGCAGTATTTT. It specifies CATSDPGQGATDTQYF.

This clonotype was observed many times. The rearrangement links TRBV4-1 to TRBJ2-5; 12 bases map to TRBD2. The CDR3 has 16 residues. CDR1 and CDR2 from the germline V gene are MGHRA and YSYEKL. Germline trimming cut 2 bases from V and 5 bases from J; bases unmatched to any gene: 6. The CDR3, as DNA: TGCGCCAGCAGCCAATTGCTAGCGGGAGGGATGGAGACCCAGTACTTC. Residues: CASSQLLAGGMETQYF.

This clonotype was detected only a few times. The chain employs TRBV29-1 and TRBJ1-1; D unclear. The length of the CDR3 is 11 residues. Trimming cost V 4 bases and J 6 bases, with 9 bases left between them. Germline V lookup: CDR1 SQVTM, CDR2 ANQGSEA. The CDR3 reads CSVVPVPEAFF. The DNA for the CDR3 is TGCAGCGTTGTCCCGGTGCCTGAAGCTTTCTTT.

This clonotype was seen ten or more times. The chain couples TRBV6-5 to TRBJ1-6, with D unclear. The V gene's germline CDR1 is MNHEY and CDR2 SVGAGI. This CDR3 contains 13 residues. V was cut by 2 bases and J by 6 bases, with 5 bases left in between. The CDR3 loop is CASSYEGNSPLHF. The CDR3 DNA reads as TGTGCCAGCAGTTACGAGGGTAATTCACCCCTCCACTTT.

Ten or more counts support this clonotype. This CDR3 is CASSYGGAGLNEQFF. Written as DNA, the CDR3 is TGTGCCAGCAGTTACGGGGGGGCCGGATTAAATGAGCAGTTCTTC. V is TRBV6-2 or TRBV6-3 and J is TRBJ2-1; weak D call: TRBD2 (7 bases). V shed 2 bases and J shed 7 bases, with 15 bases lying between them. CDR1 MNHEY and CDR2 SVGEGT come from the germline V gene. The CDR3 extends over 15 amino acids.

This clonotype was counted a few times. The chain joins TRBV12-3 or TRBV12-4 to TRBJ1-4, with a tentative D call TRBD1 (6 bases). V lost 3 bases to trimming and J lost 11 bases, with 13 bases between them. The CDR3 consists of 13 residues. CDR3 amino acids: CASSLRTADKLFF. CDR3 coding DNA: TGTGCCAGCAGTTTGAGGACAGCAGACAAACTGTTTTTT.

This clonotype was counted many times. V usage is TRBV7-9 and J usage is TRBJ2-1; 11 bases match TRBD2. The trim removed 5 bases at V and 8 bases at J, leaving 8 bases unmatched. The V gene's germline CDR1 is SEHNR and CDR2 FQNEAQ (reference sequence). The CDR3 contains 15 residues. As DNA, the CDR3 is TGTGCCAGCAGCCACCCGACTAGCGGGATACATGAGCAGTTCTTC. Its translation is CASSHPTSGIHEQFF.

This clonotype was recorded many times. The V and J genes are TRBV5-4 and TRBJ2-7; a weak D match, TRBD1 (5 bases). The V gene's germline CDR1 is SGHNT and CDR2 YYREEE (reference sequence). The CDR3 covers 13 residues. V lost 4 bases and J 5 bases, leaving 13 bases between the germline ends. CDR3 DNA sequence: TGTGCCAGCAGCCCTGACAGCCTAGACGAGCAGTACTTC. This encodes CASSPDSLDEQYF.

Many counts were recorded for this clonotype. The CDR3 nucleotides are TGTGCCAGCAGCCAAGTTATACCGAACACTGAAGCTTTCTTT. Translation: CASSQVIPNTEAFF. The rearrangement links TRBV14 to TRBJ1-1; D is uncertain. CDR1 SGHDN and CDR2 FVKESK come from the germline V gene. Trimming left V 1 base short and J 1 base short, with 7 bases between. The length of the CDR3 is 14 residues.

This clonotype was found a few times. The chain uses TRBV18 and TRBJ2-5; 11 positions match TRBD1. The CDR3 loop spans 15 amino acids. J lost 5 bases, V lost 2 bases, and 4 bases had no gene match. The germline gives CDR1 KGHSH, CDR2 LQKENI. The CDR3 bases are TGTGCCAGCTCACCAACGGGACAGGGGGGCGAGACCCAGTACTTC. Its translation is CASSPTGQGGETQYF.

The V and J genes are TRBV5-1 and TRBJ2-2; D call uncertain. The V gene lost 0 bases and the J gene lost 2 bases, with 8 bases spanning the gap. The CDR3 runs to 15 residues. Germline lookup yields CDR1 SGHRS and CDR2 YFSETQ. This CDR3 reads CASSLEQYNTGELFF. DNA of the CDR3: TGCGCCAGCAGCTTGGAACAATACAACACCGGGGAGCTGTTTTTT.

The CDR3 sequence: CASSHRTGQETQYF. The CDR3 nucleotides are TGTGCCAGCAGTCATCGGACTGGCCAAGAGACCCAGTACTTC. The gene calls are TRBV7-9 and TRBJ2-5; possible D gene TRBD2, 5 bases. V lost 6 bases and J 1 base, leaving 12 bases between the germline ends. The germline V gene encodes CDR1 SEHNR and CDR2 FQNEAQ (reference sequence). This CDR3 has 14 residues.

This clonotype was detected ten times or more. This chain joins TRBV12-3 or TRBV12-4 and TRBJ1-6; perhaps TRBD1 as D (5 bases). The CDR3 extends over 15 amino acids. V was trimmed by 6 bases and J by 7 bases, leaving 16 bases between them. The CDR3 nucleotides read TGTGCCAGCAGAACCCGGGGCGCAATCAATTCACCCCTCCACTTT. Amino acid sequence: CASRTRGAINSPLHF.

Details on this clonotype: This could be a read error, since a much larger clone is one nucleotide away. The chain joins TRBV20-1 to TRBJ2-7; 9 nucleotides match TRBD2. In germline, CDR1 is DFQATT, CDR2 SNEGSKA (reference sequence). With 3 bases clipped from V and 3 bases from J, the junction kept 0 bases outside the gene matches. CDR3 length: 12 residues. The CDR3 nucleotides are TGCAGTGCTAGGCGGGGGGGCTACGAGCAGTACTTC. It codes for CSARRGGYEQYF.

There are many counts of this clonotype. The chain links TRBV18 to TRBJ2-3; TRBD2 is a possible D gene (6 bases). V dropped 2 bases and J dropped 6 bases, with 12 bases sitting between them. Per germline, CDR1 KGHSH and CDR2 LQKENI. CDR3 size: 14 residues. CDR3 in amino acids: CASSPTSKGDTQYF. The CDR3 region has the DNA TGTGCCAGCTCACCAACTAGCAAGGGGGATACGCAGTATTTT.

This clonotype has ten or more counts. This chain joins TRBV4-2 and TRBJ2-5; 7 bases map to TRBD2. Germline V gene sequence: CDR1 LGHNA, CDR2 YNFKEQ. J lost 5 bases, V lost 1 base, and 4 bases had no gene match. The CDR3 is made up of 14 amino acids. The CDR3 DNA follows: TGTGCCAGCAGCCAAGGCGGGAGTGGGGAGACCCAGTACTTC. This sequence encodes CASSQGGSGETQYF.

This clonotype occurred many times. This chain connects TRBV7-2 to TRBJ2-4; the match to TRBD2 covers 7 bases. The CDR3 runs 14 residues. Germline V gene lookup returns CDR1 SGHTA and CDR2 FQGNSA. V gave up 3 bases and J gave up 9 bases; unmatched junction bases: 8. CDR3: CASSLGGPQRIQYF. CDR3 nucleotide sequence: TGTGCCAGCAGCTTGGGAGGGCCCCAGCGCATTCAGTACTTC.

This clonotype was recorded at least ten times. The rearrangement uses TRBV19 and TRBJ2-2; D is ambiguous. The germline CDR1 and CDR2 sequences are LNHDA and SQIVND (reference sequence). Trimming pared 2 bases from V and 6 bases from J, leaving 13 bases between. The length of the CDR3 is 15 residues. The CDR3 is CASSIHFSFAGELFF. For the CDR3, the DNA is TGTGCCAGTAGTATACACTTCAGTTTTGCCGGGGAGCTGTTTTTT.

The chain recombines TRBV7-9 with TRBJ1-1, with D possibly TRBD1 on 6 matching bases. The CDR3 totals 14 residues. The germline CDR1 and CDR2 sequences are SEHNR and FQNEAQ (reference sequence). Trimming shortened V by 1 base and J by 5 bases, and 11 bases separated the two germline ends. This CDR3 is CASSLEPQGTEAFF. In DNA form, the CDR3 reads TGTGCCAGCAGCTTAGAACCCCAGGGGACTGAAGCTTTCTTT.

V and J are TRBV10-2 and TRBJ1-2; D is ambiguous. The CDR3 is 12 amino acids. The V end was cut by 4 bases, the J end by 8 bases, with 11 bases between. CDR1 is WSHSY and CDR2 is SAAADI in the germline V gene. The CDR3 nucleotides are TGCGCCAGCAGTGCACAAGCCCAAGGCTACACCTTC. Translation gives CASSAQAQGYTF.

This clonotype was recorded at least ten times. The chain recombines TRBV29-1 with TRBJ2-1; 7 nucleotides line up with TRBD2. CDR1 SQVTM and CDR2 ANQGSEA come from the germline V gene. The CDR3 runs 16 residues. V dropped 7 bases and J dropped 1; count of bases not matched to a gene: 13. CDR3 protein: CSAKARGGGSYNEQFF. The DNA for the CDR3 is TGCAGCGCCAAGGCTCGGGGCGGGGGTTCCTACAATGAGCAGTTCTTC.

This clonotype was counted only a few times. The chain employs TRBV11-2 and TRBJ2-1; 8 bases line up with TRBD1. Germline V lookup: CDR1 SGHAT, CDR2 FQNNGV. The CDR3 is 17 amino acids. The V segment lost 4 bases and the J segment 3 bases; nucleotides outside the gene matches: 11. The CDR3 region has the DNA TGTGCCAGCAGCTCGCTTGCCGGGACAGGATTCTACAATGAGCAGTTCTTC. The encoded protein is CASSSLAGTGFYNEQFF.

This rearrangement joins TRBV5-6 to TRBJ1-1, with D possibly matching TRBD1 (6 bases). Per germline, CDR1 SGHDT and CDR2 YYEEEE. This CDR3 is built from 15 residues. Between the trimmed V and J ends, which lost 4 bases and 4 bases, there was a span of 17 bases. In DNA form, the CDR3 reads TGTGCCAGCAGCGGAATAACAGGGCTTTTCACTGAAGCTTTCTTT. It codes for CASSGITGLFTEAFF.

The rearrangement uses TRBV18 and TRBJ1-4; 7 bases align to TRBD1. The CDR3 runs to 14 residues. After removal of 4 bases from V and 7 bases from J, the junction contained 6 bases not matched to a gene. The V gene's germline CDR1 is KGHSH and CDR2 LQKENI. CDR3 DNA sequence: TGTGCCAGCTCACGACAGGGCTTGAGTGAAAAACTGTTTTTT. It codes for CASSRQGLSEKLFF.

The rearrangement joins TRBV13 to TRBJ1-1; D remains unclear. Per germline, CDR1 PRHDT and CDR2 FYEKMQ (reference sequence). V was shortened by 4 bases and J by 0 bases, with 12 bases between the two germline ends. The CDR3 length is 15 residues. CDR3 in amino acids: CASSSAAGMNTEAFF. The CDR3 DNA is TGTGCCAGCAGCTCCGCGGCGGGAATGAACACTGAAGCTTTCTTT.